The clone carrying this TCR beta chain was recorded at least ten times. Its antigen is still unknown. Every TCR beta cDNA library bore unique molecular identifiers. TCRdb re-called the PCR reads with MiXCR, one entry per CDR3 protein. The data show 170,000 or so distinct CDR3 sequences, 30% seen once. These data originate in a study of post-analysis software for immune sequencing data. The V and J ends lost 0 bases and 5 bases, in that order; junction bases with no gene match: 8. Germline CDR1 LGHNA, CDR2 YNFKEQ. The CDR3 contains 17 residues. Study-level findings and limits: TRBV5-6, TRBV5-1 and TRBV20-1 belonged to a set of roughly five TRBV segments that were more frequent in patients than controls.

The chain couples TRBV4-2 to TRBJ2-1; 9 bases fit TRBD1. The sequence derives from a girl aged 10 to 17 with multiple sclerosis. The specimen sequenced was blood. CDR3 in amino acids: CASSQELGTGFHNEQFF. Written as DNA, the CDR3 is TGTGCCAGCAGCCAAGAGTTAGGGACAGGGTTCCACAATGAGCAGTTCTTC.